This T cell receptor (beta chain) was recovered during a study of PD-L1 blockade in urothelial cancer (dated 2017 in TCRdb). Regarding the study in general: All patients started therapy in the mid-2010s and received atezolizumab 1,200 mg intravenously every 3 weeks. Patients had an ECOG performance status of 0 or 1 and had received between 0 and 3 prior chemotherapy regimens. Pretreatment blood TCR-seq was available for twenty-nine patients, at least one posttreatment blood collection was obtained for around 25 patients, and tumor TCR-seq was available for around 25 patients. A median of about 150,000 T cells and 80,000 or so unique TCRs was obtained from blood samples, and a median clonality of around 0.08 was observed. Pretreatment tumor samples, along with matched peripheral blood serially collected before and after atezolizumab treatment, were subjected to TCR sequencing. Whole exome sequencing and RNA sequencing of pretreatment tumors were performed alongside TCR sequencing in the same patients. Durable clinical benefit was defined as a progression-free survival longer than 6 months, and TCR features were additionally tested against progression-free survival and overall survival. Blood samples were analyzed at two time points: 3 weeks after treatment start (second dose) and 6 weeks after treatment start. About 85% of the roughly 29 patients were identified as males with urothelial cancer of bladder origin, and a prior smoking history was reported by 18 of 29 patients. Durable clinical benefit was achieved by nine patients but not by the remaining 20. An exploratory multi-omic analysis was conducted of the somatic, immune and clinical correlates of response to PD-L1 blockade with atezolizumab in urothelial cancer.

As for this clone: Its target antigen remains unknown. No much larger clone exists at a distance of one base, and base qualities are not known.

The cohort comprised fewer than 35 patients with locally advanced or metastatic urothelial carcinoma treated at Memorial Sloan Kettering on a trial protocol. Peripheral blood mononuclear cells were collected from each patient pretreatment and during treatment, giving between 1 and 8 total time points per patient. The Qiagen DNeasy Blood extraction kit was used to purify genomic DNA from total PBMCs and tumor samples. Collected pretreatment and during treatment, PBMCs were isolated and stored as previously described. Synthetic TCR analog templates were spiked into each PCR to estimate absolute template abundance from read counts. The immunoSEQ assay was used to amplify TCRbeta CDR3 regions from genomic DNA with bias-controlled V and J gene primers. Sequencing of rearranged TCRbeta segments was done at approximately 20X coverage. On the study's bioinformatics: Clustering was used to correct sequencing errors, and CDR3s were annotated against IMGT so that V, D and J genes could be assigned. Only productive TCRbeta rearrangements were used in downstream analyses, excluding out-of-frame or stop-codon sequences. To compute clonality, Shannon entropy was normalized by the log of the number of unique productive sequences and then subtracted from one. Clones differing between time points or between blood and tumor were identified using Fisher's exact test with Benjamini-Hochberg correction, with an adjusted p below 0.01 applied as the threshold. What TCRdb holds here is the immuneACCESS table cut down to in-frame rearrangements. Part of the clones is not present; checked against another copy, under half of the missing clones reflect an unresolved V gene, and the others are unexplained. The V and J calls and clone size are taken from that table; D and trimming were inferred from the DNA. This sample is represented by about 45,000 clones; more than 70% of them were singletons. Together, the top ten hold roughly 3.6% of the sample.

The junction shows trimming of 0 bases on V and 3 bases on J, plus 20 bases between the germline ends. Per the germline V gene, SGDLS is the CDR1 and YYNGEE is the CDR2. From the cysteine up to the phenylalanine, the CDR3 has a length of 18 residues. Kept here is only the CDR3 DNA, which spans 54 bases and is read in frame from base 1. Points the paper makes about the study in general: Because of the small sample size (n ≈ 29) and the many exploratory analyses performed, the results are intended to be regarded as hypothesis-generating. A pretreatment peripheral blood TCR clonality below the median was linked to improved progression-free and overall survival. Patients with durable benefit showed greater expansion of tumor-associated TCR clones in peripheral blood 3 weeks after starting treatment (n ≈ 20, p = 0.022).

The rearranged segments are TRBV9 and TRBJ2-3; TRBD2 is possibly the D segment (5 matching bases). The input for sequencing was PBMCs, taken around atezolizumab (anti-PD-L1) treatment. This TCR was recovered from an elderly man with urothelial cancer. The DNA sequence follows: TGTGCCAGCAGCGTAGAGTTGGTGAGCGGAGGTGGGACAGATACGCAGTATTTT. It specifies CASSVELVSGGGTDTQYF.